Listed below are T cell receptor beta chains from one sample, sequenced in a study of PD-1 blockade in classical Hodgkin lymphoma. Produced via immunoSEQ multiplex PCR; TCRdb's table is partial and in-frame only. The data show tens of thousands of clones, with 70% to 90% seen just once and less than 9% held by the top ten. The specimen comprised peripheral blood mononuclear cells (PBMCs), sampled before the fourth cycle of nivolumab. Receptors originate from a human donor with classical Hodgkin lymphoma. The conserved cysteine and the conserved F or W are not part of the CDR3 here.

V gene: TRBV9
CDR3 protein: ASSVVAGGGETQY

V gene: TRBV19
CDR3 protein: ASSIPGQGPFSEKLF

V gene: TRBV10-1
CDR3 protein: ASSPTVAKNIQY

V gene: TRBV5-1
CDR3 protein: ASSVEGMNTEAF

V gene: TRBV5-1
CDR3 protein: ASSRSGGSQETQY

V gene: TRBV7-6
CDR3 protein: ASSAGTGGDDGELF

V gene: TRBV5-1
CDR3 protein: ASSPTGPNEKLF

V gene: TRBV7-9
CDR3 protein: ASSLAGAGGQY

V gene: TRBV30
CDR3 protein: AWESGQGSAYGYT

V gene: TRBV5-1
CDR3 protein: ASSLDGESPQH

V gene: TRBV29-1
CDR3 protein: SVVWTVSTDTQY

V gene: TRBV4-2
CDR3 protein: ASSQWTPLLSGANVPT

V gene: TRBV5-1
CDR3 protein: ASSWTGTGSGETQY

V gene: TRBV5-1
CDR3 protein: ASSLGHYEQY

V gene: TRBV19
CDR3 protein: ATLGGPLGNQPQH

V gene: TRBV5-1
CDR3 protein: ASSLDPGTGELF

V gene: TRBV30
CDR3 protein: AWSVLGTQY

V gene: TRBV7-9
CDR3 protein: ASSFNIQPGSSYEQY

V gene: TRBV30
CDR3 protein: AWSFGAGTEAF

V gene: TRBV2
CDR3 protein: ASSEEFGTGVLSA